This T cell receptor (beta chain) is from a study of T cells in Graves' hyperthyroidism and ophthalmopathy. CDR1 is MNHGY, CDR2 SVAAGI, per germline. Trimming removed 3 bases at V and 4 bases at J, with 17 bases between. The CDR3 loop spans 16 amino acids. In this sample, this clonotype turned up a few times. The source material, RNA transcripts, was used to amplify TCR beta CDR3 regions. The HTBI primer set was used in a first-round RT-PCR of the TCR CDR3. One entry per CDR3 protein, called by TCRdb with MiXCR from the multiplex PCR reads. Among a few hundred thousand distinct CDR3 sequences listed, around 14% were seen once.

J is TRBJ2-3 and V is TRBV6-9; D possibly corresponds to TRBD1 (6 bases). The sample taken for sequencing was blood. The receptor's source is a woman between 18 and 29 years old with Graves' hyperthyroidism. The DNA of the CDR3 is TGTGCCAGCAGTTACTGGGTACAGGGAGTCTCAGATACGCAGTATTTT. The encoded protein is CASSYWVQGVSDTQYF.